This T cell receptor beta chain was sequenced for a study of T cells in localized non-small cell lung cancer. Study-wide results and limits: Longer overall survival accompanied higher blood T cell density. Out of the top 100 tumor clones, a median around 56 were seen in adjacent lung.

Of note for this clone: What it recognizes is unknown.

The method was immunoSEQ multiplex PCR; TCRdb's version includes in-frame clones alone and lacks a portion of them. In the table there are 20,000 to 25,000 clones, about 89% of which are singletons. Germline-derived CDR1 and CDR2 are SGHNT and YYREEE (reference sequence). This CDR3 region has 14 residues. The V and J ends lost 4 bases and 1 base respectively, with 11 bases between them. The TCR was taken from a man aged 40 to 75 with stage II squamous cell lung carcinoma. Sequences were derived from PBMCs, sampled before any cancer treatment. This chain joins TRBV5-4 and TRBJ2-5; tentative D call: TRBD1 (5 bases). The CDR3 loop reads CASSTRQSQETQYF. CDR3 DNA: TGTGCCAGCAGCACCAGACAGTCCCAAGAGACCCAGTACTTC. Combining the CDR3 with reference TRBV5-4 and TRBJ2-5 gives the whole variable domain ETGVTQSPTHLIKTRGQQVTLRCSSQSGHNTVSWYQQALGQGPQFIFQYYREEENGRGNFPPRFSGLQFPNYSSELNVNALELDDSALYLCASSTRQSQETQYFGPGTRLLVL.